This T cell receptor beta chain was recovered during a study of T cell changes during pregnancy in multiple sclerosis. This clone came up once. Generated by immunoSEQ multiplex PCR, the TCRdb table keeps only in-frame clones and is missing some. The sample comprises 65,000 to 75,000 clones, roughly 90% of which are singletons, and 1.4% to 1.5% rests with the top ten. This CDR3 spans 18 amino acids. Germline V CDR1 and CDR2: LGHNT, FRNRAP. V gave up 6 bases and J gave up 0 bases, with 21 bases separating them. The V gene is TRBV12-5, the J gene TRBJ1-3; D may be TRBD1 (6 bases). This TCR derives from a female donor with multiple sclerosis, enrolled in a pregnancy study. Here the sequenced sample was peripheral blood, taken in the second trimester of pregnancy. In nucleotides, the CDR3 is TGTGCTAGTGGGTTCGGGGGGCTCAGGGCCACCTCTGGAAACACCATATATTTT. Its protein is CASGFGGLRATSGNTIYF.